Listed here are 27 T cell receptor beta chains from one sample, sequenced in a study of CD8+CD57+ T cells in acquired aplastic anemia. The study profiled TCR beta VDJ and CDR3 using genomic DNA as template. Using its own MiXCR run on the reads, TCRdb lists one record per CDR3 protein. The sample has 150,000 to 200,000 distinct CDR3 sequences, 50% to 75% seen once. The sequenced material came from sorted CD4+, CD8+, or CD8+CD57+ T cells (not recorded which) from PBMCs. The receptors derive from a human donor in good health.

The chain couples TRBV20-1 to TRBJ2-7, with unresolved D. The CDR3 has 15 residues. The V gene's germline CDR1 is DFQATT and CDR2 SNEGSKA (reference sequence). V was cut by 2 bases and J by 4 bases, with 18 bases left in between. CDR3 in amino acids: CSARTLPGGEYEQYF. CDR3 coding DNA: TGCAGTGCTAGAACGTTACCTGGTGGTGAGTACGAGCAGTACTTC.

The gene calls are TRBV10-2 and TRBJ2-7, with 8 bases identical to TRBD2. Unmatched junction bases numbered 6, after V lost 10 bases and J lost 1 base. Germline V gives CDR1 WSHSY, CDR2 SAAADI. This CDR3 has 13 residues. CDR3 nucleotides: TGCGCCATCACTAGCGGACATTCCTACGAGCAGTACTTC. Protein: CAITSGHSYEQYF.

This clonotype was seen ten or more times. V usage is TRBV20-1 and J usage is TRBJ1-5; D is undetermined. Trimming removed 0 bases at V and 3 bases at J, with 12 bases between. Germline loops: CDR1 DFQATT, CDR2 SNEGSKA (reference sequence). This CDR3 region has 15 residues. The CDR3 region has the DNA TGCAGTGCTAGAGATGGTATAGGGATCAATCAGCCCCAGCATTTT. It specifies CSARDGIGINQPQHF.

The V call is TRBV20-1, the J call TRBJ2-7; 7 bases align to TRBD1. The CDR3 totals 12 residues. Germline trimming cut 6 bases from V and 5 bases from J; bases unmatched to any gene: 7. Germline assignment: CDR1 DFQATT and CDR2 SNEGSKA (reference sequence). Here the CDR3 reads CSARDSFNEQYF. The DNA for the CDR3 is TGCAGTGCCAGGGACAGTTTCAACGAGCAGTACTTC.

The V call is TRBV5-8, the J call TRBJ2-7; D may match TRBD1 or TRBD2 (5 bases each). V was trimmed by 3 bases and J by 6 bases, leaving 10 bases between them. The CDR3 spans 12 residues. Germline V CDR1 and CDR2: SGHTS, YDEGEE. For the CDR3, the DNA is TGTGCCAGCAGCTGGGGGATCGGCGAGCAGTACTTC. This translates into CASSWGIGEQYF.

The chain uses TRBV20-1 and TRBJ2-7, with TRBD1 matching 9 bases. CDR1 and CDR2 (germline): DFQATT, SNEGSKA (reference sequence). The CDR3 sequence is 14 residues long. With V trimmed by 4 bases and J by 3 bases, 7 bases remained unmatched. The CDR3 loop reads CSAKPGTGSYEQYF. The DNA of the CDR3 is TGCAGTGCTAAACCTGGGACAGGGAGCTACGAGCAGTACTTC.

The chain is built from TRBV7-3 and TRBJ2-2; 10 positions match TRBD1. The CDR3 has 15 amino acids. CDR1 is SGHTA, CDR2 FQGTGA, per germline. With V trimmed by 5 bases and J by 4 bases, 4 bases remained unmatched. CDR3 loop: CASSRQGAGTGELFF. CDR3 in DNA: TGTGCCAGCAGCAGACAGGGGGCGGGCACCGGGGAGCTGTTTTTT.

The CDR3 DNA sequence: TGTGCCAGCAGCTTCCCAGGGGCCAGGAATTCACCCCTCCACTTT. It is translated as CASSFPGARNSPLHF. The V gene is TRBV5-5, the J gene TRBJ1-6; D possibly corresponds to TRBD1 (6 bases). Germline values: CDR1 SGHKS, CDR2 YYEKEE (reference sequence). The CDR3 sequence is 15 residues long. V dropped 2 bases and J dropped 7 bases, with 13 bases sitting between them. Filled out from reference TRBV5-5 and TRBJ1-6, the complete variable domain reads DAGVTQSPTHLIKTRGQQVTLRCSPISGHKSVSWYQQVLGQGPQFIFQYYEKEERGRGNFPDRFSARQFPNYSSELNVNALLLGDSALYLCASSFPGARNSPLHFGNGTRLTVT.

V and J are TRBV2 and TRBJ2-3; the D is unclear. Germline loops: CDR1 SNHLY, CDR2 FYNNEI. Trimming cost V 6 bases and J 3 bases, with 13 bases left between them. The CDR3 covers 14 residues. Here the CDR3 DNA reads TGTGCCAGCAGGAGACAAGTTCCTACAGATACGCAGTATTTT. Amino acid sequence: CASRRQVPTDTQYF.

Only a few counts were recorded for this clonotype. The chain is built from TRBV15 and TRBJ2-3; no definite D call. Germline values: CDR1 LNHNV, CDR2 YYDKDF (reference sequence). There are 15 residues in the CDR3. Trimming shortened V by 0 bases and J by 1 base, and 8 bases separated the two germline ends. Written as DNA, the CDR3 is TGTGCCACCAGCAGAGAGTCTGGGGGCACAGATACGCAGTATTTT. Protein product: CATSRESGGTDTQYF. The entire variable domain, with the rest obtained from reference TRBV15 and TRBJ2-3, is as follows: DAMVIQNPRYQVTQFGKPVTLSCSQTLNHNVMYWYQQKSSQAPKLLFHYYDKDFNNEADTPDNFQSRRPNTSFCFLDIRSPGLGDTAMYLCATSRESGGTDTQYFGPGTRLTVL.

The chain joins TRBV30 to TRBJ1-1; D possibly corresponds to TRBD1 (6 bases). The CDR3 has 13 residues. V lost 8 bases, J lost 0 bases, and 13 bases lay in between. Germline V lookup: CDR1 GTSNPN, CDR2 SVGIG (reference sequence). The CDR3 DNA sequence: TGTGCCAGCAGTGGACAGTTGAACACTGAAGCTTTCTTT. It translates to CASSGQLNTEAFF.

The chain recombines TRBV7-9 with TRBJ1-2; TRBD1 matches 9 bases. CDR1 and CDR2 (germline): SEHNR, FQNEAQ (reference sequence). After removal of 5 bases from V and 4 bases from J, the junction contained 8 bases not matched to a gene. CDR3 length: 15 residues. CDR3 DNA: TGTGCCAGCAGCCCTACCGGGACAGGGTCCTATGGCTACACCTTC. This translates into CASSPTGTGSYGYTF.

V gene TRBV20-1 combines with J gene TRBJ2-7; TRBD1 agrees at 10 bases. The CDR3 has 15 amino acids. The germline V gene has CDR1 DFQATT and CDR2 SNEGSKA (reference sequence). V dropped 7 bases and J dropped 1; count of bases not matched to a gene: 10. In nucleotides, the CDR3 is TGCAGTGGTGACAGGGGGCTAGCGGATTCCTACGAGCAGTACTTC. This gives the protein CSGDRGLADSYEQYF.

This clonotype came up many times. DNA for the CDR3: TGTGCCATCAACCGCTCCGGGGGCAATTCCTACGAGCAGTACTTC. Its protein product is CAINRSGGNSYEQYF. This rearrangement joins TRBV10-3 to TRBJ2-7, with D perhaps TRBD1 or TRBD2 (6 bases each). V lost 7 bases and J 1 base, leaving 17 bases between the germline ends. This CDR3 is built from 15 residues. Germline values: CDR1 ENHRY, CDR2 SYGVKD.

This clonotype was counted only a few times. V gene TRBV27 combines with J gene TRBJ2-5; tentatively, D is TRBD1 (5 bases). Trimming pared 2 bases from V and 4 bases from J, leaving 17 bases between. This CDR3 is built from 16 residues. The germline V gene encodes CDR1 MNHEY and CDR2 SMNVEV (reference sequence). The DNA for the CDR3 is TGTGCCAGCAGTTTAGGGGTAGGGGCGCCAAGAGAGACCCAGTACTTC. The encoded protein is CASSLGVGAPRETQYF.

J is TRBJ2-7 and V is TRBV27, with 14 bases aligning to TRBD2. Trimming cost V 2 bases and J 4 bases; bases outside gene matches: 7. Germline V gene data show CDR1 as MNHEY and CDR2 as SMNVEV (reference sequence). The CDR3 has 17 residues. As DNA, the CDR3 is TGTGCCAGCAGTTTAGGTGGGGGGACTAGCGGGAGTTACGAGCAGTACTTC. It yields the protein CASSLGGGTSGSYEQYF.

Points on this clonotype: It may be a read error: a sequence one base away is much more abundant. This chain joins TRBV5-6 and TRBJ1-1; 11 bases line up with TRBD1. The CDR3 sequence is 17 residues long. CDR1 is SGHDT and CDR2 is YYEEEE in the germline V gene. Here the CDR3 reads CAGSLAGTGGPNTEAFF. For the CDR3, the DNA is TGTGCCGGCAGCTTGGCGGGGACAGGGGGACCGAACACTGAAGCTTTCTTT.

This clonotype was found many times. The chain is built from TRBV7-8 and TRBJ1-1; no reliable D call. Trimming shortened V by 1 base and J by 3 bases, and 0 bases separated the two germline ends. The CDR3 totals 11 residues. Looked up from germline, CDR1 is SGHVS and CDR2 is FQNEAQ. CDR3 DNA sequence: TGTGCCAGCAGCTTAGACACTGAAGCTTTCTTT. It is translated as CASSLDTEAFF.

The gene calls are TRBV7-9 and TRBJ2-3; TRBD2 might be the D (5 bases). The CDR3 is 15 residues long. CDR1 SEHNR and CDR2 FQNEAQ come from the germline V gene (reference sequence). V lost 7 bases to trimming and J lost 3 bases, with 17 bases between them. The CDR3: CASTLEMGVTDTQYF. In DNA form, the CDR3 reads TGTGCCAGCACGCTTGAAATGGGAGTTACAGATACGCAGTATTTT.

This clonotype was recorded only once. The chain is built from TRBV20-1 and TRBJ1-6; possibly TRBD1 for D (5 bases). Germline loops: CDR1 DFQATT, CDR2 SNEGSKA (reference sequence). The CDR3 spans 16 residues. V was pared by 6 bases and J by 4 bases, with 19 bases between. CDR3 amino acids: CSAQRDSAMYNSPLHF. The CDR3 DNA follows: TGCAGTGCACAACGGGACTCGGCTATGTATAATTCACCCCTCCACTTT.

The table lists this clonotype with a count of one. This chain joins TRBV7-2 and TRBJ1-1; D is perhaps TRBD1 (5 bases). CDR1 and CDR2 (germline): SGHTA, FQGNSA. V shed 2 bases and J shed 5 bases, with 15 bases lying between them. The CDR3 runs to 15 residues. CDR3 region: CASSLRGPGGTEAFF. CDR3 bases: TGTGCCAGCAGCTTAAGAGGGCCCGGGGGAACTGAAGCTTTCTTT.

CDR3 sequence reads: CASSSVSTQNQPQHF. As DNA, the CDR3 is TGTGCCAGCAGCTCAGTGTCGACACAGAATCAGCCCCAGCATTTT. The chain is built from TRBV5-6 and TRBJ1-5; D gene uncertain. Trimming took 3 bases from V and 4 from J, leaving 14 bases between them. Germline CDR1 is SGHDT and CDR2 is YYEEEE. The CDR3 length is 15 residues. The full variable domain, in which reference TRBV5-6 and TRBJ1-5 provide the parts outside the CDR3, is DAGVTQSPTHLIKTRGQQVTLRCSPKSGHDTVSWYQQALGQGPQFIFQYYEEEERQRGNFPDRFSGHQFPNYSSELNVNALLLGDSALYLCASSSVSTQNQPQHFGDGTRLSIL.

There are many counts of this clonotype. J is TRBJ2-1 and V is TRBV20-1; 7 bases are a match to TRBD2. Trimming took 4 bases from V and 7 from J; bases not matched to a gene: 13. The CDR3 length is 15 residues. Looked up from germline, CDR1 is DFQATT and CDR2 is SNEGSKA (reference sequence). In DNA, the CDR3 is TGCAGTGCTACTTCCCTGGCGGGAGTTACGAATGAGCAGTTCTTC. It translates to CSATSLAGVTNEQFF.

The count of this clonotype is one. The chain links TRBV5-4 to TRBJ2-5; either TRBD1 or TRBD2 may supply D (5 bases each). Trimming took off 4 bases at V and 4 bases at J, with 20 bases between the two ends. Germline CDR1 reads SGHNT; CDR2 reads YYREEE (reference sequence). The CDR3 is made up of 16 amino acids. The CDR3 loop reads CASSIWDPQKGETQYF. In nucleotides, the CDR3 is TGTGCCAGCAGCATATGGGACCCACAGAAAGGAGAGACCCAGTACTTC.

This sequence joins TRBV7-9 and TRBJ1-1; D is possibly TRBD1 (6 bases). This CDR3 has 16 amino acids. The germline V gene has CDR1 SEHNR and CDR2 FQNEAQ (reference sequence). Trimming took 4 bases from V and 0 from J, leaving 15 bases between them. CDR3 nucleotide sequence: TGTGCCAGCAGCTCGAGGGGGGTTGAGATGAACACTGAAGCTTTCTTT. Protein: CASSSRGVEMNTEAFF.

This clonotype was counted only a few times. The rearrangement links TRBV7-9 to TRBJ1-3; no clear D. Germline V CDR1 and CDR2: SEHNR, FQNEAQ (reference sequence). V was pared by 1 base and J by 8 bases, with 6 bases between. There are 12 residues in the CDR3. Written as DNA, the CDR3 is TGTGCCAGCAGCTTAGGGGGAGACACCATATATTTT. The encoded protein is CASSLGGDTIYF.

The chain carries TRBV9 and TRBJ1-6; D gene ambiguous. Trimming removed 4 bases from V and 11 bases from J, with 19 bases in between. CDR1 is SGDLS, CDR2 YYNGEE, per germline. CDR3 size: 15 residues. CDR3 residues: CASSQDPAGGTPLHF. CDR3 coding DNA: TGTGCCAGCAGCCAAGACCCCGCGGGAGGGACACCCCTCCACTTT.